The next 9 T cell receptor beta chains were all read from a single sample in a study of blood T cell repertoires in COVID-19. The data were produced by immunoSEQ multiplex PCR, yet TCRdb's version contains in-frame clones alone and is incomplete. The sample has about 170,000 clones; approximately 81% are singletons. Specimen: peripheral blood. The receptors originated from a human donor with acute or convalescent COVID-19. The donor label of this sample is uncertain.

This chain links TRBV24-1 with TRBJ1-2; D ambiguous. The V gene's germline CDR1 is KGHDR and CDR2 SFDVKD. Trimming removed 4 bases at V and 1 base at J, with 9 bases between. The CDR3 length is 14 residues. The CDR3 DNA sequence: TGTGCCACCAGTGACGGGGTCTATAACTATGGCTACACCTTC. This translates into CATSDGVYNYGYTF.

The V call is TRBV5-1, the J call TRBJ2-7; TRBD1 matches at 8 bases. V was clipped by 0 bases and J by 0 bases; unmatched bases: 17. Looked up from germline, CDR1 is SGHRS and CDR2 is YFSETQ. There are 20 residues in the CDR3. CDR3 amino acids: CASSLGAGGQVGSSSYEQYF. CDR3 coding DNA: TGCGCCAGCAGCTTGGGGGCCGGGGGACAGGTTGGTTCGAGCTCCTACGAGCAGTACTTC.

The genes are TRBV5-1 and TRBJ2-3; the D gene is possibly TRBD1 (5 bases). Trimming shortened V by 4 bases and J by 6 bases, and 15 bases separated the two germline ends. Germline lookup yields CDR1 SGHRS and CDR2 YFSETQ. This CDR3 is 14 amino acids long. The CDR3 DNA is TGCGCCAGCAGCGCGACAGTTTCGGCCGATACGCAGTATTTT. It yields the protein CASSATVSADTQYF.

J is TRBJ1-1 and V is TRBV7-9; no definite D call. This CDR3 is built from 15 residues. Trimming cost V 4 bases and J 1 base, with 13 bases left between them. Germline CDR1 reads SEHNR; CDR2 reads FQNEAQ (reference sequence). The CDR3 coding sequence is TGTGCCAGCAGCTCCAACTTGAGGAGGAACACTGAAGCTTTCTTT. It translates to CASSSNLRRNTEAFF. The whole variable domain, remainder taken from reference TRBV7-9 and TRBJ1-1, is DTGVSQNPRHKITKRGQNVTFRCDPISEHNRLYWYRQTLGQGPEFLTYFQNEAQLEKSRLLSDRFSAERPKGSFSTLEIQRTEQGDSAMYLCASSSNLRRNTEAFFGQGTRLTVV.

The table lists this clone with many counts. This CDR3 is CASSKKDRVWGYTF. In nucleotides, the CDR3 is TGTGCCAGCAGCAAAAAAGACAGGGTCTGGGGCTACACCTTC. The chain uses TRBV21-1 and TRBJ1-2; TRBD1, the table's D call, was not compared with the DNA. TRBV21-1 is a listed pseudogene. This CDR3 comprises 14 residues.

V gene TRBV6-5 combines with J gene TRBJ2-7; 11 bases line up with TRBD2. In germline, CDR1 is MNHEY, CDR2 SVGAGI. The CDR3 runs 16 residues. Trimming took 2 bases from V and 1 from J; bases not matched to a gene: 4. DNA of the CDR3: TGTGCCAGCAGTTACCAGGGGACTAGCGGATCCTACGAGCAGTACTTC. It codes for CASSYQGTSGSYEQYF.

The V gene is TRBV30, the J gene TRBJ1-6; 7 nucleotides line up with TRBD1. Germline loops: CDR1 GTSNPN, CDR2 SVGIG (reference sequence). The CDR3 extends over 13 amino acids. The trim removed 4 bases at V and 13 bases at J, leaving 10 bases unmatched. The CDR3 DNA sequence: TGTGCCTGGACCCGGGACAGCGTCGACCCCCTCCACTTT. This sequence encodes CAWTRDSVDPLHF.

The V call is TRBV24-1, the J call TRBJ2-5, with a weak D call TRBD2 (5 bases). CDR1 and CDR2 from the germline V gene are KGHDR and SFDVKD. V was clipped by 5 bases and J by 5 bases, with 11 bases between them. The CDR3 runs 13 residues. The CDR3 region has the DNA TGTGCCACCAGTGTCGGGGAAGGGGAGACCCAGTACTTC. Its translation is CATSVGEGETQYF.

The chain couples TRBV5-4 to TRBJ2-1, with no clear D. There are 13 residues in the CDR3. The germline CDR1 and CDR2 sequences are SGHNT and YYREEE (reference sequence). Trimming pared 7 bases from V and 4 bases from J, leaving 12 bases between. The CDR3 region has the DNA TGTGCCAGCCGCAGTCCCCCGTACAATGAGCAGTTCTTC. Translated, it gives CASRSPPYNEQFF.